Presented here are 10 T cell receptor beta chains from one specimen sequenced in a study of blood T cell repertoires in COVID-19. The data were produced by immunoSEQ multiplex PCR, yet TCRdb's version contains in-frame clones alone and is incomplete. The sample lists under 150,000 clones; over 65% were seen once. The sequenced sample was peripheral blood. Every receptor here comes from a woman in her thirties or forties with acute or convalescent COVID-19.

This clone came up a few times. The genes are TRBV18 and TRBJ1-1; no reliable D call. From germline, CDR1 is KGHSH and CDR2 LQKENI. Trimming removed 4 bases from V and 1 base from J, with 19 bases in between. CDR3 size: 17 residues. The CDR3 reads CASSLRAVSSTNTEAFF. CDR3 in DNA: TGTGCCAGCTCACTGCGGGCCGTTTCGAGTACGAACACTGAAGCTTTCTTT.

The table lists this clone with a few counts. The chain combines TRBV11-3 with TRBJ2-1; 9 positions agree with TRBD2. J was trimmed by 9 bases and V by 2 bases; bases with no gene match: 8. Germline CDR1 SGHNT, CDR2 YENEEA. The CDR3 is 15 amino acids. The CDR3: CASSLRAGGPTEQFF. DNA of the CDR3: TGTGCCAGCAGCTTAAGGGCGGGGGGGCCGACTGAGCAGTTCTTC. Complete variable domain (other parts from reference TRBV11-3 and TRBJ2-1): EAGVVQSPRYKIIEKKQPVAFWCNPISGHNTLYWYLQNLGQGPELLIRYENEEAVDDSQLPKDRFSAERLKGVDSTLKIQPAELGDSAVYLCASSLRAGGPTEQFFGPGTRLTVL.

The CDR3 DNA reads as TGTGCCAGCGCCACGGGGAGCGGGGCTAACGAGCAGTACTTC. It yields the protein CASATGSGANEQYF. The chain employs TRBV7-2 and TRBJ2-7, with 7 bases lining up with TRBD2. The length of the CDR3 is 14 residues. Germline lookup yields CDR1 SGHTA and CDR2 FQGNSA. Germline trimming cut 8 bases from V and 5 bases from J; bases unmatched to any gene: 12.

The V call is TRBV2, the J call TRBJ2-7, with TRBD1 matching over 8 bases. With 6 bases clipped from V and 7 bases from J, the junction kept 5 bases outside the gene matches. Germline V gene lookup returns CDR1 SNHLY and CDR2 FYNNEI. This CDR3 comprises 12 residues. DNA for the CDR3: TGTGCCAGCAGGACAGGGGCTTGGGAGCAGTACTTC. Protein product: CASRTGAWEQYF.

The chain uses TRBV4-2 and TRBJ2-7; 8 positions agree with TRBD1. The V segment lost 4 bases and the J segment 6 bases; nucleotides outside the gene matches: 14. CDR1 and CDR2 (germline): LGHNA, YNFKEQ. CDR3 length equals 16 residues. The CDR3 bases are TGTGCCAGCAGCCGAAAGCACGGACAGGGCCAGGGCGAGCAGTACTTC. Translating gives CASSRKHGQGQGEQYF.

The chain couples TRBV5-1 to TRBJ2-3; 8 bases are shared with TRBD2. V lost 8 bases to trimming and J lost 2 bases; unmatched junction nucleotides: 10. Looked up from germline, CDR1 is SGHRS and CDR2 is YFSETQ. The CDR3 sequence is 15 residues long. CDR3 DNA sequence: TGCGCCAGTGAACCCAGCGGGGGAGCCACAGATACGCAGTATTTT. This codes for CASEPSGGATDTQYF.

The V and J genes are TRBV4-1 and TRBJ2-2, with 7 bases lining up with TRBD2. Germline CDR1 MGHRA, CDR2 YSYEKL. V gave up 4 bases and J gave up 6 bases; unmatched junction bases: 5. The CDR3 contains 14 residues. The CDR3 nucleotides are TGCGCCAGCAGCCCAAGCGGGGCCCCCGGGGAGCTGTTTTTT. Its translation: CASSPSGAPGELFF.

The CDR3 nucleotides read TGTGCCAGCAGCCGTACCCGAGGGGGCCCTAATGAAAAACTGTTTTTT. Protein sequence: CASSRTRGGPNEKLFF. The V call is TRBV7-9, the J call TRBJ1-4, with 7 bases aligning to TRBD1. Trimming at V came to 5 bases and at J to 3 bases, leaving 9 bases not matched to a gene. Germline CDR1 SEHNR, CDR2 FQNEAQ (reference sequence). CDR3 length: 16 residues.

The chain uses TRBV10-3 and TRBJ2-7; 10 nucleotides agree with TRBD2. Germline CDR1 and CDR2: ENHRY and SYGVKD. J gave up 7 bases and V 3 bases, and 15 bases lay outside the gene matches. The CDR3 is 17 residues long. The CDR3 nucleotides are TGTGCCATCAGTGATCCCTCCTTAGCGGGGGGTCAGGGGGAGCAGTACTTC. Its translation is CAISDPSLAGGQGEQYF.

This clone is a singleton in its sample. The rearrangement uses TRBV20-1 and TRBJ1-5; 9 bases fit TRBD1. In germline, CDR1 is DFQATT, CDR2 SNEGSKA (reference sequence). This CDR3 is 12 amino acids long. V lost 3 bases, J lost 15 bases, and 9 bases stayed unmatched. CDR3 region: CSASKPGQGRHF. CDR3 sequence (DNA): TGCAGTGCTAGTAAACCGGGACAGGGACGGCATTTT.